A selection of T cell receptor beta chains follows, all from one sample in a study of T-cell memory formation after mild COVID-19. TCRdb called the 5' RACE reads again in MiXCR, with one record for every CDR3 protein. The sample yields roughly 310,000 distinct CDR3 sequences, approximately 15% seen once. Sequenced input: PBMCs or a T cell subset sorted from them (not recorded which). All receptors derive from a man younger than 30 who had mild COVID-19 (a few samples of this study predate the infection). Cell type and time point are not known. Each CDR3 is given with its conserved first and last residue. Each record gives: clone size, J gene, V gene, D gene, CDR3 DNA, CDR3 protein. The D gene is left open where the match is weak. A clone size is listed for some rows: how often the clone was seen (once, few, many), or a class if it is expanded.

clone_size: few; j_call: TRBJ1-1; v_call: TRBV15; d_call: -; cdr3_nt: TGTGCCACCAGCGGGGTACGAAACACTGAAGCTTTCTTT; cdr3_aa: CATSGVRNTEAFF
clone_size: many; j_call: TRBJ1-1; v_call: TRBV20-1; d_call: -; cdr3_nt: TGCAGTGCCAGTACAGGGTTTGACACTGAAGCTTTCTTT; cdr3_aa: CSASTGFDTEAFF
clone_size: -; j_call: TRBJ2-7; v_call: TRBV12-5; d_call: -; cdr3_nt: TGTGCTAGTGGTTTGCCCAGGGCAGGCCCCTACGAGCAGTACTTC; cdr3_aa: CASGLPRAGPYEQYF
clone_size: -; j_call: TRBJ2-3; v_call: TRBV4-1; d_call: TRBD2; cdr3_nt: TGCGCCAGCAGCCAAGTACCCGGAGGGCTAGCGGGGGAAGGGGATACGCAGTATTTT; cdr3_aa: CASSQVPGGLAGEGDTQYF
clone_size: few; j_call: TRBJ2-5; v_call: TRBV7-9; d_call: -; cdr3_nt: TGTGCCAGCAGCTTCGGCCAGGGTCAAGAGACCCAGTACTTC; cdr3_aa: CASSFGQGQETQYF
clone_size: -; j_call: TRBJ2-7; v_call: TRBV7-2; d_call: TRBD1; cdr3_nt: TGTGCCAGCAGCTTCCCAGGGGGCGAGAGCTCCTACGAGCAGTACTTC; cdr3_aa: CASSFPGGESSYEQYF
clone_size: few; j_call: TRBJ1-2; v_call: TRBV6-1; d_call: TRBD1; cdr3_nt: TGTGCCAGCAGGATGACAGGGGACAGCGGCTACACCTTC; cdr3_aa: CASRMTGDSGYTF
clone_size: once; j_call: TRBJ2-3; v_call: TRBV28; d_call: -; cdr3_nt: TGTGCCAGCACCACAGTGGGCGCTAGCACAGATACGCAGTATTTT; cdr3_aa: CASTTVGASTDTQYF
clone_size: -; j_call: TRBJ1-5; v_call: TRBV6-5; d_call: TRBD1; cdr3_nt: TGTGCCAGCAGCAACACAGGGGATGTTCGACAGCCCCAGCATTTT; cdr3_aa: CASSNTGDVRQPQHF
clone_size: few; j_call: TRBJ2-3; v_call: TRBV25-1; d_call: -; cdr3_nt: TGTGCCAGCAGTGAAAAAGGTTCCACAGATACGCAGTATTTT; cdr3_aa: CASSEKGSTDTQYF
clone_size: -; j_call: TRBJ1-2; v_call: TRBV10-3; d_call: TRBD1; cdr3_nt: TGTGCCATCAGGTTGACAGGGGAGGGCGACTACACCTTC; cdr3_aa: CAIRLTGEGDYTF
clone_size: few; j_call: TRBJ2-3; v_call: TRBV29-1; d_call: TRBD1; cdr3_nt: TGCAGCGTTGAAGATCCGACAGGGAGGTATTTT; cdr3_aa: CSVEDPTGRYF
clone_size: few; j_call: TRBJ1-6; v_call: TRBV5-1; d_call: -; cdr3_nt: TGCGCCAGCAGCTTGGGGGTTTATGATTCACCCCTCCACTTT; cdr3_aa: CASSLGVYDSPLHF
clone_size: few; j_call: TRBJ2-5; v_call: TRBV12-3/TRBV12-4; d_call: -; cdr3_nt: TGTGCCAGCAGCCAAGACGCGGGGTCGCAAGAGACCCAGTACTTC; cdr3_aa: CASSQDAGSQETQYF
clone_size: -; j_call: TRBJ2-5; v_call: TRBV9; d_call: TRBD1; cdr3_nt: TGTGCCAGCAGCGCCAGACAGGGGGCGCCGACCCAGTACTTC; cdr3_aa: CASSARQGAPTQYF
clone_size: -; j_call: TRBJ2-7; v_call: TRBV7-9; d_call: -; cdr3_nt: TGTGCCAGCAGCCAACCCGTGGGCGAGCAGTACTTC; cdr3_aa: CASSQPVGEQYF
clone_size: -; j_call: TRBJ2-4; v_call: TRBV28; d_call: -; cdr3_nt: TGTGCCAGCAGCGAAAACCGGATTCAGTACTTC; cdr3_aa: CASSENRIQYF
clone_size: -; j_call: TRBJ1-2; v_call: TRBV5-4; d_call: -; cdr3_nt: TGTGCCAGCAGCTTGACGGGGGGCGACCCTATGGGCTACACCTTC; cdr3_aa: CASSLTGGDPMGYTF
clone_size: few; j_call: TRBJ1-5; v_call: TRBV4-1; d_call: -; cdr3_nt: TGCGCCAGCAGCGGGCGGACAGTCAATCAGCCCCAGCATTTT; cdr3_aa: CASSGRTVNQPQHF
clone_size: -; j_call: TRBJ1-4; v_call: TRBV2; d_call: -; cdr3_nt: TGTGCCGGAAACCGGGACCCAGCTGAAAAACTGTTTTTT; cdr3_aa: CAGNRDPAEKLFF
clone_size: -; j_call: TRBJ1-4; v_call: TRBV7-9; d_call: -; cdr3_nt: TGTGCCAGCAGCCCGCCATTTACGGCAGGACCTAATGAAAAACTGTTTTTT; cdr3_aa: CASSPPFTAGPNEKLFF
clone_size: -; j_call: TRBJ2-3; v_call: TRBV10-3; d_call: -; cdr3_nt: TGTGCCATCAGGGGACATAGCACAGATACGCAGTATTTT; cdr3_aa: CAIRGHSTDTQYF
clone_size: few; j_call: TRBJ2-3; v_call: TRBV2; d_call: -; cdr3_nt: TGTGCCAGCAGTGCGGGGGCAGGGTGGCATACGCAGTATTTT; cdr3_aa: CASSAGAGWHTQYF
clone_size: few; j_call: TRBJ2-5; v_call: TRBV28; d_call: -; cdr3_nt: TGTGCCAGCAGGTCCCGGGACTTCAAAGTGTACTTC; cdr3_aa: CASRSRDFKVYF
clone_size: -; j_call: TRBJ2-5; v_call: TRBV10-2; d_call: -; cdr3_nt: TGCGCCAGCAGTGAGCCAATCCGGGCCGGGCCACAGGGTCAAGAGACCCAGTACTTC; cdr3_aa: CASSEPIRAGPQGQETQYF
clone_size: -; j_call: TRBJ1-5; v_call: TRBV20-1; d_call: TRBD1; cdr3_nt: TGCAGTGCTAATACAGGGGGACAGCCCCAGCATTTT; cdr3_aa: CSANTGGQPQHF
clone_size: -; j_call: TRBJ2-5; v_call: TRBV6-1; d_call: TRBD2; cdr3_nt: TGTGCCAGCAGCTATACTAGCGGGGGTTCGTACCAAGAGACCCAGTACTTC; cdr3_aa: CASSYTSGGSYQETQYF
clone_size: -; j_call: TRBJ2-7; v_call: TRBV5-1; d_call: TRBD2; cdr3_nt: TGCGCCAGCGGCGCGGGGGTCAACTACGAGCAGTACTTC; cdr3_aa: CASGAGVNYEQYF
clone_size: -; j_call: TRBJ1-5; v_call: TRBV10-1; d_call: -; cdr3_nt: TGCGCCAGCAGTGAGTCCCACAATCAGCCCCAGCATTTT; cdr3_aa: CASSESHNQPQHF
clone_size: -; j_call: TRBJ1-6; v_call: TRBV18; d_call: -; cdr3_nt: TGTGCCAGCTCACCCCCCTGGGGGCCCGATTCACCCCTCCACTTT; cdr3_aa: CASSPPWGPDSPLHF
clone_size: -; j_call: TRBJ1-1; v_call: TRBV11-2; d_call: -; cdr3_nt: TGTGCCAGCAGCCTTCCAGGGAGAGTCCAAGCTTTCTTT; cdr3_aa: CASSLPGRVQAFF
clone_size: -; j_call: TRBJ2-1; v_call: TRBV25-1; d_call: -; cdr3_nt: TGTGCCAGCAGTGATGTGGGGGGCCGAAATGAGCAGTTCTTC; cdr3_aa: CASSDVGGRNEQFF
clone_size: few; j_call: TRBJ1-1; v_call: TRBV7-8; d_call: TRBD1; cdr3_nt: TGTGCCAGCAGTCGACACCGAGGGACAGGGGACACTGAAGCTTTCTTT; cdr3_aa: CASSRHRGTGDTEAFF